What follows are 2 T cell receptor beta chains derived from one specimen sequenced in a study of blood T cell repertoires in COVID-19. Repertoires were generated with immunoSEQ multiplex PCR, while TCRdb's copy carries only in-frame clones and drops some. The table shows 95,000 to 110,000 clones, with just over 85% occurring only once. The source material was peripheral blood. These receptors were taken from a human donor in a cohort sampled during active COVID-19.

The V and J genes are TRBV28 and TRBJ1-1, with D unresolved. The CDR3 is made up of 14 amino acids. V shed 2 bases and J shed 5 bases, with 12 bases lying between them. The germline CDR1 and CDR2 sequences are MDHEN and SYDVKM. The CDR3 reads CASSLRGYVTEAFF. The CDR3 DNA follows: TGTGCCAGCAGTTTACGGGGTTATGTAACTGAAGCTTTCTTT.

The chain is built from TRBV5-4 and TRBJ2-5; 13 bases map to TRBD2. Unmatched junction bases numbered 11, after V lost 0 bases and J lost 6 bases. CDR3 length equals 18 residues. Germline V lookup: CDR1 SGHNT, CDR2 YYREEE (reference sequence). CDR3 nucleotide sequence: TGTGCCAGCAGCTTGGGACGATATACTAGCGGGGGGGCAAAGACCCAGTACTTC. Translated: CASSLGRYTSGGAKTQYF.